These 7 T cell receptor beta chains share one sample of origin, sequenced in a study of T cell repertoires in cytomegalovirus infection. One entry per CDR3 protein results from TCRdb running MiXCR on the reads. The sample includes about 310,000 distinct CDR3 sequences, 17% of them seen just once. Sequenced: PBMCs. The receptor set was obtained from a human donor in good health (CMV status not recorded). Some clones in this sample may be carry-over from other donors' samples.

The genes are TRBV9 and TRBJ2-5; TRBD2 is a possible D gene (6 bases). This CDR3 is 13 amino acids long. V dropped 4 bases and J dropped 3 bases, with 10 bases sitting between them. The germline V gene has CDR1 SGDLS and CDR2 YYNGEE. DNA for the CDR3: TGTGCCAGCAGCAATAGCGGCAAAGAGACCCAGTACTTC. Residues: CASSNSGKETQYF.

This clonotype was picked up many times. The rearrangement links TRBV27 to TRBJ2-3; perhaps D is TRBD1 or TRBD2 (5 bases each). The CDR3 covers 16 residues. Trimming took 9 bases from V and 4 from J, leaving 23 bases between them. Germline loops: CDR1 MNHEY, CDR2 SMNVEV (reference sequence). CDR3 in amino acids: CASKSTSGLPADTQYF. CDR3 coding DNA: TGTGCCAGTAAATCTACGTCGGGGCTCCCCGCAGATACGCAGTATTTT.

This clonotype showed up many times. CDR3 protein: CASSFGQGNEKLFF. DNA of the CDR3: TGTGCCAGCAGTTTCGGACAGGGGAATGAAAAACTGTTTTTT. V usage is TRBV7-9 and J usage is TRBJ1-4, with 9 bases that match TRBD1. The germline V gene encodes CDR1 SEHNR and CDR2 FQNEAQ (reference sequence). The CDR3 totals 14 residues. Trimming cost V 6 bases and J 5 bases; bases outside gene matches: 4. Complete variable domain (other parts from reference TRBV7-9 and TRBJ1-4): DTGVSQNPRHKITKRGQNVTFRCDPISEHNRLYWYRQTLGQGPEFLTYFQNEAQLEKSRLLSDRFSAERPKGSFSTLEIQRTEQGDSAMYLCASSFGQGNEKLFFGSGTQLSVL.

This clonotype was detected only a few times. The chain is built from TRBV25-1 and TRBJ1-4, with 8 bases fitting TRBD1. Per the germline V gene, CDR1 is MGHDK and CDR2 is SYGVNS. The CDR3 is made up of 17 amino acids. The V gene end was trimmed by 4 bases and the J gene end by 0 bases; junction bases not matched to a gene: 7. CDR3 nucleotides: TGTGCCAGCAGTGCAAGAGACAGGGGCCCAACTAATGAAAAACTGTTTTTT. This gives the protein CASSARDRGPTNEKLFF.

This clonotype appeared a few times. The CDR3 DNA reads as TGTGCCAGGAGTCCCTCAGGGGATACGCAGTATTTT. Translation gives CARSPSGDTQYF. The genes are TRBV2 and TRBJ2-3; possible D gene TRBD1, 5 bases. The germline CDR1 and CDR2 sequences are SNHLY and FYNNEI. There are 12 residues in the CDR3. The germline V and J ends were trimmed by 9 bases and 6 bases, with 13 bases remaining between them.

For the CDR3, the DNA is TGCAGTGCCGAACGGCCCGGGAGAGAGACCCAGTACTTC. Amino acids: CSAERPGRETQYF. The chain couples TRBV20-1 to TRBJ2-5; the D gene is possibly TRBD2 (6 bases). V gave up 6 bases and J gave up 4 bases, with 15 bases separating them. Germline lookup yields CDR1 DFQATT and CDR2 SNEGSKA (reference sequence). The CDR3 sequence is 13 residues long.

This clonotype turned up a few times. The V gene is TRBV2, the J gene TRBJ1-4, with TRBD1 as a possible D gene (6 bases). CDR1 and CDR2 (germline): SNHLY, FYNNEI. V lost 2 bases to trimming and J lost 2 bases, with 21 bases between them. This CDR3 is 19 amino acids long. The CDR3 region is CASSELSDSLLSTNEKLFF. The CDR3 DNA reads as TGTGCCAGCAGTGAACTATCGGACAGCCTTTTATCCACTAATGAAAAACTGTTTTTT.